The 18 T cell receptor beta chains in this list originate from one sample, sequenced in a study of shared clonotypes between healthy human individuals. Sequencing was performed with immunoSEQ multiplex PCR; in TCRdb, only in-frame clones are kept and a portion is missing. There are a few million clones in the sample; 85% to 95% occur only once, and roughly 0.13% lies in the top ten. The sample taken for sequencing was naive CD4+ T cells sorted from blood. Subset: CD45RA+ positively selected. These receptor sequences come from a young man in good health.

The CDR3 nucleotides read TGTGCCAGCTCACCAGGGGTCCTTGGCTATGGCTACACCTTC. Translation gives CASSPGVLGYGYTF. The chain joins TRBV18 to TRBJ1-2, with no clear D. Germline CDR1 KGHSH, CDR2 LQKENI. This CDR3 is 14 amino acids long. Trimming took off 2 bases at V and 4 bases at J, with 11 bases between the two ends. Together with reference TRBV18 and TRBJ1-2, the CDR3 gives the full variable domain: NAGVMQNPRHLVRRRGQEARLRCSPMKGHSHVYWYRQLPEEGLKFMVYLQKENIIDESGMPKERFSAEFPKEGPSILRIQQVVRGDSAAYFCASSPGVLGYGYTFGSGTRLTVV.

This sequence joins TRBV19 and TRBJ2-6; maybe TRBD1 (5 bases). CDR3 length equals 14 residues. Germline CDR1 LNHDA, CDR2 SQIVND (reference sequence). The germline V and J ends were trimmed by 9 bases and 0 bases, with 9 bases remaining between them. CDR3 sequence reads: CASKGFSGANVLTF. As DNA, the CDR3 is TGTGCCAGCAAGGGGTTCTCTGGGGCCAACGTCCTGACTTTC.

This chain uses TRBV6-1 with TRBJ2-5; the match to TRBD2 covers 12 bases. Germline V gene data show CDR1 as MNHNS and CDR2 as SASEGT. This CDR3 has 13 residues. V shed 10 bases and J 5 bases; nucleotides not matched to a gene: 5. In DNA, the CDR3 is TGTGCCACTAGCGGGGGGGCTTGGGAGACCCAGTACTTC. Translating it yields CATSGGAWETQYF.

The chain recombines TRBV28 with TRBJ1-2, with 10 positions matching TRBD1. In germline, CDR1 is MDHEN, CDR2 SYDVKM. Unmatched junction bases numbered 6, after V lost 4 bases and J lost 4 bases. This CDR3 contains 15 residues. The CDR3 sequence is CASSSPGTGAYGYTF. The CDR3 DNA sequence: TGTGCCAGCAGTTCCCCAGGGACAGGGGCCTATGGCTACACCTTC.

The V call is TRBV19, the J call TRBJ1-1; D may be TRBD1 (5 bases). The CDR3 length is 14 residues. The V end was cut by 9 bases, the J end by 0 bases, with 14 bases between. CDR1 and CDR2 from the germline V gene are LNHDA and SQIVND (reference sequence). CDR3 sequence reads: CASRGRHMNTEAFF. The DNA for the CDR3 is TGTGCCAGCCGGGGACGACATATGAACACTGAAGCTTTCTTT. The full variable domain, completed using reference TRBV19 and TRBJ1-1, is DGGITQSPKYLFRKEGQNVTLSCEQNLNHDAMYWYRQDPGQGLRLIYYSQIVNDFQKGDIAEGYSVSREKKESFPLTVTSAQKNPTAFYLCASRGRHMNTEAFFGQGTRLTVV.

The rearrangement joins TRBV9 to TRBJ2-7; 9 bases align to TRBD1. Trimming removed 4 bases from V and 6 bases from J; junction bases left unmatched: 8. The CDR3 runs 14 residues. Germline V gene lookup returns CDR1 SGDLS and CDR2 YYNGEE. This chain's CDR3 is CASSFGTGTGEQYF. The CDR3 region has the DNA TGTGCCAGCAGCTTTGGGACAGGGACGGGCGAGCAGTACTTC. Full variable domain (missing parts from reference TRBV9 and TRBJ2-7): DSGVTQTPKHLITATGQRVTLRCSPRSGDLSVYWYQQSLDQGLQFLIQYYNGEERAKGNILERFSAQQFPDLHSELNLSSLELGDSALYFCASSFGTGTGEQYFGPGTRLTVT.

CDR3 nucleotide sequence: TGTGCCAGCTCACCACCGAATCCTGGGGGCACAGATACGCAGTATTTT. As protein: CASSPPNPGGTDTQYF. The V call is TRBV18, the J call TRBJ2-3; D unclear. Per germline, CDR1 KGHSH and CDR2 LQKENI. The V gene lost 0 bases and the J gene lost 1 base, with 11 bases spanning the gap. The CDR3 covers 16 residues.

This chain links TRBV13 with TRBJ1-1; D remains ambiguous. V dropped 2 bases and J dropped 6 bases, with 13 bases sitting between them. Germline values: CDR1 PRHDT, CDR2 FYEKMQ (reference sequence). CDR3 length: 14 amino acids. This CDR3 reads CASSLRNGVSEAFF. The CDR3 DNA follows: TGTGCCAGCAGCTTAAGAAATGGGGTCTCTGAAGCTTTCTTT.

The chain joins TRBV2 to TRBJ1-1, with 9 positions matching TRBD1. The CDR3 is 19 amino acids. Per germline, CDR1 SNHLY and CDR2 FYNNEI. Trimming took 3 bases from V and 0 from J; bases not matched to a gene: 14. In nucleotides, the CDR3 is TGTGCCAGCAGTGAGACCGGGACAGGGTTTTTCGCGATGAACACTGAAGCTTTCTTT. Amino acid sequence: CASSETGTGFFAMNTEAFF.

V and J are TRBV6-1 and TRBJ1-5, with TRBD1 as a possible D gene (6 bases). Germline V gene lookup returns CDR1 MNHNS and CDR2 SASEGT. The CDR3 has 15 amino acids. The V end was cut by 5 bases, the J end by 6 bases, with 17 bases between. DNA for the CDR3: TGTGCCAGCAGTCTTGGGGGAACAGGGTTTCAGCCCCAGCATTTT. This translates into CASSLGGTGFQPQHF.

This clone is a singleton in its sample. The V gene is TRBV7-2, the J gene TRBJ2-2, with D possibly TRBD1 on 5 matching bases. The V end was cut by 8 bases, the J end by 0 bases, with 10 bases between. The CDR3 is 14 amino acids. Germline CDR1 and CDR2: SGHTA and FQGNSA. CDR3 sequence reads: CASRRTTNTGELFF. In nucleotides, the CDR3 is TGTGCCAGCCGTCGGACAACGAACACCGGGGAGCTGTTTTTT.

The rearrangement uses TRBV19 and TRBJ1-5; TRBD1 agrees at 7 bases. Germline CDR1 LNHDA, CDR2 SQIVND (reference sequence). The V gene end was trimmed by 5 bases and the J gene end by 2 bases; junction bases not matched to a gene: 6. The CDR3 totals 15 residues. The CDR3 loop is CASSFPGTGNQPQHF. CDR3 DNA: TGTGCCAGTAGTTTCCCCGGGACAGGCAATCAGCCCCAGCATTTT. The full variable domain, its missing parts supplied by reference TRBV19 and TRBJ1-5, is DGGITQSPKYLFRKEGQNVTLSCEQNLNHDAMYWYRQDPGQGLRLIYYSQIVNDFQKGDIAEGYSVSREKKESFPLTVTSAQKNPTAFYLCASSFPGTGNQPQHFGDGTRLSIL.

The chain recombines TRBV10-1 with TRBJ2-4, with D perhaps matching TRBD1 (6 bases). The CDR3 consists of 13 residues. The germline V and J ends were trimmed by 6 bases and 2 bases, with 8 bases remaining between them. CDR1 is WNHNN, CDR2 SYGVQD, per germline (reference sequence). CDR3 nucleotide sequence: TGCGCCAGCAGGGGGACACCCAAAAACATTCAGTACTTC. Translated, it gives CASRGTPKNIQYF.

The chain joins TRBV6-5 to TRBJ2-1; TRBD2 agrees at 7 bases. V trimming: 8 bases; J trimming: 3 bases; junction bases outside the gene matches: 4. Per the germline V gene, CDR1 is MNHEY and CDR2 is SVGAGI. CDR3 length: 13 amino acids. This CDR3 reads CASGRGDYNEQFF. The CDR3, as DNA: TGTGCCAGCGGTCGGGGGGACTACAATGAGCAGTTCTTC.

The chain has TRBV6-1 and TRBJ1-1, with TRBD1 identical over 9 bases. Germline assignment: CDR1 MNHNS and CDR2 SASEGT. This CDR3 is built from 14 residues. V trimming: 5 bases; J trimming: 5 bases; junction bases outside the gene matches: 6. CDR3 coding DNA: TGTGCCAGCAGTACCACAGGGGGCGTAACTGAAGCTTTCTTT. Encoded protein: CASSTTGGVTEAFF.

CDR3 DNA: TGTTCCTCGGGACAGCTCATGAACACTGAAGCTTTCTTT. Translating gives CSSGQLMNTEAFF. The chain couples TRBV10-3 to TRBJ1-1, with TRBD1 matching 7 bases. CDR1 and CDR2 (germline): ENHRY, SYGVKD. The CDR3 has 13 amino acids.

The rearrangement uses TRBV7-8 and TRBJ2-1; 9 bases map to TRBD2. This CDR3 spans 16 amino acids. The J segment lost 3 bases and the V segment lost 2 bases, leaving 5 bases of the junction unmatched. In germline, CDR1 is SGHVS, CDR2 FQNEAQ. CDR3 loop: CASSLTSGPNYNEQFF. In DNA form, the CDR3 reads TGTGCCAGCAGCTTAACTAGCGGGCCCAACTACAATGAGCAGTTCTTC. Full variable domain (missing parts from reference TRBV7-8 and TRBJ2-1): GAGVSQSPRYKVAKRGQDVALRCDPISGHVSLFWYQQALGQGPEFLTYFQNEAQLDKSGLPSDRFFAERPEGSVSTLKIQRTQQEDSAVYLCASSLTSGPNYNEQFFGPGTRLTVL.

The V gene is TRBV7-2, the J gene TRBJ2-1; tentative D call: TRBD2 (5 bases). V dropped 1 base and J dropped 0 bases, with 7 bases sitting between them. Germline loops: CDR1 SGHTA, CDR2 FQGNSA. This CDR3 contains 15 residues. In DNA, the CDR3 is TGTGCCAGCAGCTTAGGTAGCGCCTCCTACAATGAGCAGTTCTTC. Translated: CASSLGSASYNEQFF.